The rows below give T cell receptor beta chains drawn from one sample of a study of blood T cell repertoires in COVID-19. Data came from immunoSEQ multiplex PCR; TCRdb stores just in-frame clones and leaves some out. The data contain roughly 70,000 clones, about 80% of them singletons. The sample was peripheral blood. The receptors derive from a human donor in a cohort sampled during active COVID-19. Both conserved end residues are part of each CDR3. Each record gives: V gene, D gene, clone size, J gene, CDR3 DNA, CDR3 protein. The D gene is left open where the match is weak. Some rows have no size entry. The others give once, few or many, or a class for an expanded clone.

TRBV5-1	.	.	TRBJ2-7	TGCGCCAGCAGCTTGCGTGGCGACACCGATTACGAGCAGTACTTC	CASSLRGDTDYEQYF
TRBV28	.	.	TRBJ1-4	TGTGCCAGTCTATCCGGGGAAAAACTGTTTTTT	CASLSGEKLFF
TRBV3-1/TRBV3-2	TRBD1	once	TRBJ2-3	TGTGCCAGCAGCGATGGACAGGGGGCGGGAGATACGCAGTATTTT	CASSDGQGAGDTQYF
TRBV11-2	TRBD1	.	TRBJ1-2	TGTGCCAGCAGCGGGACAGGGGGCGGATATGGCTACACCTTC	CASSGTGGGYGYTF
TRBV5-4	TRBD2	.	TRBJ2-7	TGTGCCAGCAGCTTTGAGGGACTAGCGGGAGTAGAGCAGTACTTC	CASSFEGLAGVEQYF
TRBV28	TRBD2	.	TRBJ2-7	TGTGCCAGCAGTCCGGGACTAGCGCCGCGTCCCGAGCAGTACTTC	CASSPGLAPRPEQYF
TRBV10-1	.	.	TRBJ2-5	TGCGCCAGCAGTGAGTCGAAAGGGGATGAGACCCAGTACTTC	CASSESKGDETQYF
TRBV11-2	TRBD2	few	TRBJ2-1	TGTGCCAGCAGCCGACGGGGGGTAACCTACAATGAGCAGTTCTTC	CASSRRGVTYNEQFF
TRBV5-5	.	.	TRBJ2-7	TGTGCCAGCAGCCCGGACAGTGACGAGCAGTACTTC	CASSPDSDEQYF
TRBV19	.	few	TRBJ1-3	TGTGCCAGTAGTATCGATGAGCGACAGATCTCTGGAAACACCATATATTTT	CASSIDERQISGNTIYF
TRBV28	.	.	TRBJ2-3	TGTGCCAGCAGTTCCTTCAGGGGGGGCACAGATACGCAGTATTTT	CASSSFRGGTDTQYF
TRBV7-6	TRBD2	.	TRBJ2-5	TGTGCCAGCAGCTCCGGGACTAGTCTCTACCAAGAGACCCAGTACTTC	CASSSGTSLYQETQYF
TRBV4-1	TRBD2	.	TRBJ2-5	TGCGCCAGCAGCCAAGCGGGACTAGATGGGGGGGAGACCCAGTACTTC	CASSQAGLDGGETQYF
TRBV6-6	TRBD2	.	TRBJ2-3	TGTGCCAGCAGCATCACTAGCGGGAGTAGCACAGATACGCAGTATTTT	CASSITSGSSTDTQYF
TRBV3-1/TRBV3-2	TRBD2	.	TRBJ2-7	TGTGCCAGCAGCCCCGGGACTAGCAGGGAGCAGTACTTC	CASSPGTSREQYF
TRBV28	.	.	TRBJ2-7	TGTGCCAGCAGCCAACCCGGGACATCCTACGAGCAGTACTTC	CASSQPGTSYEQYF
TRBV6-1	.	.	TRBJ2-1	TGTGCCAGCAGTGAAGTGACTTCCAATGAGCAGTTCTTC	CASSEVTSNEQFF
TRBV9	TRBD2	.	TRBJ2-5	TGTGCCAGCAGCGTAGGGGATGGACTAGCGGGAGGGTTGAGCCAAGAGACCCAGTACTTC	CASSVGDGLAGGLSQETQYF
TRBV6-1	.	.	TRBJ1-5	TGTGCCAGCAGTGAAGCCCACCCCAGGGTCAATCAGCCCCAGCATTTT	CASSEAHPRVNQPQHF
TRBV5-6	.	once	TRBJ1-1	TGTGCCAGCAGCTTGGTTGCAGGGACTATGAACACTGAAGCTTTCTTT	CASSLVAGTMNTEAFF
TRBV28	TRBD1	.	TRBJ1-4	TGTGCCAGCAGTTTCTCTCCGGGACAGAGCCCTCGTGGTGAAAAACTGTTTTTT	CASSFSPGQSPRGEKLFF
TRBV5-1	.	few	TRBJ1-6	TGCGCCAGCAGCTTGTTCAGGGGAAATTCACCCCTCCACTTT	CASSLFRGNSPLHF
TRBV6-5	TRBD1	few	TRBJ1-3	TGTGCCAGCAACATACAGGGGCGGCATGGAAACACCATATATTTT	CASNIQGRHGNTIYF
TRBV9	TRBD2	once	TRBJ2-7	TGTGCCAGCAGCGTCCAGACTAGCGGGAGTGGCGAGCAGTACTTC	CASSVQTSGSGEQYF
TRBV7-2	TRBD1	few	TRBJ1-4	TGTGCCAGCAGCTTCGACAGGGGTACTAATGAAAAACTGTTTTTT	CASSFDRGTNEKLFF
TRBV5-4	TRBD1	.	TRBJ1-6	TGTGCCAGCAGCTTGCGACAGGGGATGAATTCACCCCTCCACTTT	CASSLRQGMNSPLHF
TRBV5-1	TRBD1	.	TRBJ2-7	TGCGCCAGCAGCTCAACCGGGACAGGGAGGAACGAGCAGTACTTC	CASSSTGTGRNEQYF
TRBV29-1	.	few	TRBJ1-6	TGCAGCGTTCGAGAACCAAATTCACCCCTCCACTTT	CSVREPNSPLHF
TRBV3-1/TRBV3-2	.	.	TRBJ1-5	TGTGCCAGCAGCCAGGTGGGGGCAGGTGGTCAGCCCCAGCATTTT	CASSQVGAGGQPQHF
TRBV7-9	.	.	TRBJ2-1	TGTGCCAGCAGCTTAATCACTACTGAGAGGAATGAGCAGTTCTTC	CASSLITTERNEQFF
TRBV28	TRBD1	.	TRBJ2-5	TGTGCCAGCAGTGCAAACAGGGGGCGGCAGGGAGAGTTACAAGAGACCCAGTACTTC	CASSANRGRQGELQETQYF
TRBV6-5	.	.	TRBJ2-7	TGTGCCAGCAGTTTTTACGGGACACATCCCTACGAGCAGTACTTC	CASSFYGTHPYEQYF
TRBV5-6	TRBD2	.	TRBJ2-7	TGTGCCAGCTTACTAGCGGGAGGGCCTAACGAGCAGTACTTC	CASLLAGGPNEQYF
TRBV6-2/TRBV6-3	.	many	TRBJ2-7	TGTGCCAGCAGTTACCCTCTTGGTGGCGGAAATATATACGAGCAGTACTTC	CASSYPLGGGNIYEQYF
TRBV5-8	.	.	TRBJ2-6	TGTGCCAGCAGCTTCCTTGCTGGGGCCAACGTCCTGACTTTC	CASSFLAGANVLTF
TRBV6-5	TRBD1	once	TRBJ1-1	TGTGCCAGCATCGGAGACAGGGGGCTTGGTGAAGCTTTCTTT	CASIGDRGLGEAFF
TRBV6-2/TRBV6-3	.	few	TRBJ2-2	TGTGCCAGCAGTTACGAGGGAGTCACCGGGGAGCTGTTTTTT	CASSYEGVTGELFF
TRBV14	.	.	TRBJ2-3	TGTGCCAGCAGCCACCGAGCGGACAGCGGCACAGATACGCAGTATTTT	CASSHRADSGTDTQYF
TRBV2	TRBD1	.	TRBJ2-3	TGTGCCAGCAGTGAGGGACAGGGGGGCGATACGCAGTATTTT	CASSEGQGGDTQYF
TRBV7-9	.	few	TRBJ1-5	TGTGCCAGCAGCTTAGAGCATAATCAGCCCCAGCATTTT	CASSLEHNQPQHF
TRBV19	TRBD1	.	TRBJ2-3	TGTGCCAGTAGAGGGACAGGGATAGGCACAGATACGCAGTATTTT	CASRGTGIGTDTQYF
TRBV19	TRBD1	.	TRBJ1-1	TGTGCCAGTAGTATGGGGACAGCCGTTGAAGCTTTCTTT	CASSMGTAVEAFF
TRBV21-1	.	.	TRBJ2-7	TGTGCCAGCAGCAAAGCGCTGGACAGGGTTAGCTCCTACGAGCAGTACTTC	CASSKALDRVSSYEQYF
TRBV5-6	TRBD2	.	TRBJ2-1	TGTGCCAGCAGCTTGGTGTCTAGCGGGAACTATGAGCAGTTCTTC	CASSLVSSGNYEQFF
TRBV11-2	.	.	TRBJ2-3	TGTGCCAGCAGCTTAGGGGTCGGTTTAGGCGGGAGCACAGATACGCAGTATTTT	CASSLGVGLGGSTDTQYF
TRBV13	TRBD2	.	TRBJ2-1	TGCGCCAGCAGCTTGCCTACTAGCGGGGCCTACAATGAGCAGTTCTTC	CASSLPTSGAYNEQFF
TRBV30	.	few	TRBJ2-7	TGTGCCTGGAGTGTCCAGGCCTACTACGAGCAGTACTTC	CAWSVQAYYEQYF
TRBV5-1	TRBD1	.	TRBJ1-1	TGCGCCAGCAGCAGGACAGGGGGCCTAAGAACTGAAGCTTTCTTT	CASSRTGGLRTEAFF
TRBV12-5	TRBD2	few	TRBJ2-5	TGTGCTAGTGGTTTGACCACCCCGGGACTAGCGTTCCAAGAGACCCAGTACTTC	CASGLTTPGLAFQETQYF
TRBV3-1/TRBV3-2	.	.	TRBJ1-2	TGTGCCAGCAGCCAAGTTGGTGGGCCTCTTGGCTACACCTTC	CASSQVGGPLGYTF
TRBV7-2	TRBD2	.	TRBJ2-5	TGTGCCAGCAGCCCCGGACTAGCGTTCCAAGAGACCCAGTACTTC	CASSPGLAFQETQYF
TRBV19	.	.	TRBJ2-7	TGTGCCACTAAACAGACAGAGAGCTCCTACGAGCAGTACTTC	CATKQTESSYEQYF
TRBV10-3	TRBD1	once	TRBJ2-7	TGTGCCATCAGGGGACAGGGGGGCCCCTACGAGCAGTACTTC	CAIRGQGGPYEQYF
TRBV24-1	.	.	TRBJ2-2	TGTGCCACCAGTGCGGCGAACACCGGGGAGCTGTTTTTT	CATSAANTGELFF